Listed below are T cell receptor beta chains from one sample, sequenced in a study of cytomegalovirus exposure and HLA in healthy donors. The repertoire was sequenced with immunoSEQ multiplex PCR; TCRdb's copy has only in-frame clones and lacks some. The repertoire table contains fewer than 85,000 clones. Source material: PBMCs. The source is a woman aged 40 to 50 in good health and CMV-seropositive. The CDR3 runs from the conserved cysteine through the conserved F or W. Fields, in order: CDR3 DNA, CDR3 protein, D gene, V gene, J gene. A D gene is named only where the DNA matches it firmly.

TGTGCCAGCAGTTACGGGGCATCAGCTTTCTTT,CASSYGASAFF,-,TRBV6-5,TRBJ1-1
TGTGCCAGCAGCTATAACTTCGGGGACATCTACGAGCAGTACTTC,CASSYNFGDIYEQYF,-,TRBV11-2,TRBJ2-7
TGTGCCAGCAGCCTGGGACAGGGGTTAGAGACCCAGTACTTC,CASSLGQGLETQYF,TRBD1,TRBV4-2,TRBJ2-5
TGCGCCAGCAGCGCCGGCAGGGGGGACTACAATGAGCAGTTCTTC,CASSAGRGDYNEQFF,-,TRBV5-1,TRBJ2-1
TGTGCCAGCAGCTCGGACAGGGTCCTCTACGAGCAGTACTTC,CASSSDRVLYEQYF,TRBD1,TRBV5-6,TRBJ2-7
TGCGCCAGCAGCCATGCGGGGGGCGGGACAGGGAGAGAGACCCAGTACTTC,CASSHAGGGTGRETQYF,-,TRBV4-3,TRBJ2-5
TGTGCCAGTAGTCCGTCCCCCGGTACTGAGGAGACCCAGTACTTC,CASSPSPGTEETQYF,-,TRBV19,TRBJ2-5
TGTGCCAGCAGTTCTGACAGCAGCTCGAACACCGGGGAGCTGTTTTTT,CASSSDSSSNTGELFF,-,TRBV6-6,TRBJ2-2
TGCGCCAGCAGGCCCGCAGGGTGGTGGGCGCAGCATTTT,CASRPAGWWAQHF,-,TRBV5-1,TRBJ1-5
TGTGCCAGTAGTATAGATCAACTGCGAAGTCAGCCCCAGCATTTT,CASSIDQLRSQPQHF,-,TRBV19,TRBJ1-5
TGTGCCAGCAGCCAAAGGACTAGCGGGAGTCCAGAGACCCAGTACTTC,CASSQRTSGSPETQYF,TRBD2,TRBV5-4,TRBJ2-5
TGTGCCAGCAAAGGAGGGAGGGGGGGAACCGGGGAGCTGTTTTTT,CASKGGRGGTGELFF,-,TRBV6-6,TRBJ2-2
TGTGCCAGCAGCCGGTTAGCGGGAATCTACGAGCAGTACTTC,CASSRLAGIYEQYF,TRBD2,TRBV6-4,TRBJ2-7
TGCGCCAGCAGCCGTACCCGGGACAGGAAAGAGACCCAGTACTTC,CASSRTRDRKETQYF,TRBD1,TRBV4-1,TRBJ2-5
TGTGCCAGCAGCCCCGGAGGGGGGGTTGGCTACACCTTC,CASSPGGGVGYTF,-,TRBV7-3,TRBJ1-2
TGTGCCAGCAGCGTAGCGGGGTTGCGGAACACTGAAGCTTTCTTT,CASSVAGLRNTEAFF,-,TRBV9,TRBJ1-1
TGTGCCAGCGGAGACAGGGAATATTCCTTCTTC,CASGDREYSFF,TRBD1,TRBV18,TRBJ1-2
TGTGCCAGCAGCCTTGGGGGGGCCACCGGGGAGCTGTTTTTT,CASSLGGATGELFF,-,TRBV9,TRBJ2-2
TGTGCCAGCAGCTTAACCCCCCGTAATTCACCCCTCCACTTT,CASSLTPRNSPLHF,-,TRBV7-3,TRBJ1-6
TGTGCCAGCTCACTGCAGGACCTCGGAGGGACTGAAGCTTTCTTT,CASSLQDLGGTEAFF,-,TRBV18,TRBJ1-1
TGCGCCAGCAGCCTCAGGACAGGACGAGGCAATGAGCAGTTCTTC,CASSLRTGRGNEQFF,TRBD1,TRBV5-1,TRBJ2-1
TGTGCCAGCAGCTTAGAACGCCGGAATGAGCAGTTCTTC,CASSLERRNEQFF,-,TRBV7-2,TRBJ2-1
TGTGCCAGCAGCGTACTAGCGGGAGTTTCAGATACGCAGTATTTT,CASSVLAGVSDTQYF,TRBD2,TRBV9,TRBJ2-3
TGTGCCACCCAGGGGTGGGGCAATCAGCCCCAGCATTTT,CATQGWGNQPQHF,-,TRBV19,TRBJ1-5
TGTGCCCCCCCGTTGGGGCTGGGATCCTACGAGCAGTACTTC,CAPPLGLGSYEQYF,-,TRBV6-4,TRBJ2-7
TGTGCCAGCAGTGTTGACCAGGGAGGCGGCTACACCTTC,CASSVDQGGGYTF,-,TRBV2,TRBJ1-2
TGTGCCAGCTCACCAGGCGGGGCGGGGCTTCATGGCTACACCTTC,CASSPGGAGLHGYTF,-,TRBV18,TRBJ1-2
TGTGCCTGGGCTACTACAGATACGCAGTATTTT,CAWATTDTQYF,-,TRBV30,TRBJ2-3
TGTGCCAGCAGCTTAGGGACTAGCGTAGGTAACACCGGGGAGCTGTTTTTT,CASSLGTSVGNTGELFF,TRBD2,TRBV7-3,TRBJ2-2
TGTGCCAGCAGCTCAGGCAGAGGGGGCGTCTATGGCTACACCTTC,CASSSGRGGVYGYTF,TRBD1,TRBV5-4,TRBJ1-2
TGTGCCAGCAGCGTTGGGACAATCGGAGATACGCAGTATTTT,CASSVGTIGDTQYF,-,TRBV9,TRBJ2-3
TGTGCCAGTAGTGATCGGCGGAACTACAATGAGCAGTTCTTC,CASSDRRNYNEQFF,-,TRBV19,TRBJ2-1
TGCGCCAGCAGCCATGATACTGAAACCTATGGCTACACCTTC,CASSHDTETYGYTF,-,TRBV4-1,TRBJ1-2
TGTGCCAGCAGCTTACCGGGACAGGGCGGAACTGAAGCTTTCTTT,CASSLPGQGGTEAFF,TRBD1,TRBV5-4,TRBJ1-1
TGTGCCAGCAGTACAGGTGCGGACACCAATGAGCAGTTCTTC,CASSTGADTNEQFF,-,TRBV6-5,TRBJ2-1
TGTGCCAGCAGTGAAGCGGGTAGGAGAGGGGGACAAGAGACCCAGTACTTC,CASSEAGRRGGQETQYF,-,TRBV6-1,TRBJ2-5
TGTGCCAGTAGTTCGCCCCATCAGGGGAACACTGAAGCTTTCTTT,CASSSPHQGNTEAFF,-,TRBV19,TRBJ1-1
TGTGCCAGCAACATAGCGGGAGGTTACAATGAGCAGTTCTTC,CASNIAGGYNEQFF,TRBD2,TRBV7-2,TRBJ2-1
TGTGCCAGCAGCCGAGAGCGGGGGAATGAGCAGTTCTTC,CASSRERGNEQFF,TRBD2,TRBV5-4,TRBJ2-1
TGCGCCAGCAGCTTGGCACCTCAGGGGGCTAGGACTGAAGCTTTCTTT,CASSLAPQGARTEAFF,TRBD1,TRBV5-1,TRBJ1-1
TGTGCCAGCAGTGAAGTAGTCCAGGTGCAGTACTTC,CASSEVVQVQYF,-,TRBV2,TRBJ2-7
TGTGCCAGCACCTCTCTAGCCCACGAGCAGTACTTC,CASTSLAHEQYF,-,TRBV27,TRBJ2-7
TGTGCCAGCTCACCCGGGACTAGTGAGGAGCAGTACTTC,CASSPGTSEEQYF,TRBD2,TRBV18,TRBJ2-5
TGTGCCAGCAGTTTGGTACTAGCGGAAATAGCAAAACAGTTCTTC,CASSLVLAEIAKQFF,TRBD2,TRBV27,TRBJ2-1
TGTGCCAGCAGTAGGGTGGGAGGGAGAGGCGAAGAGACCCAGTACTTC,CASSRVGGRGEETQYF,TRBD2,TRBV4-2,TRBJ2-5